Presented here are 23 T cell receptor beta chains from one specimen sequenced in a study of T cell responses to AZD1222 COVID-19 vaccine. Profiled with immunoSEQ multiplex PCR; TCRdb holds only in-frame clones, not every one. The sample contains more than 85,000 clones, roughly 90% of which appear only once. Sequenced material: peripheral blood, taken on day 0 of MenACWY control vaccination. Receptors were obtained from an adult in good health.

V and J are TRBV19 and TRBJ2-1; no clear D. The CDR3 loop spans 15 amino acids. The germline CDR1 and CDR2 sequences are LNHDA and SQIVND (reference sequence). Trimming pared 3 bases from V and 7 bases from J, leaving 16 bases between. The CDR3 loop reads CASSMPAGLSNEQFF. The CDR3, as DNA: TGTGCCAGTAGTATGCCTGCTGGGCTTAGTAATGAGCAGTTCTTC.

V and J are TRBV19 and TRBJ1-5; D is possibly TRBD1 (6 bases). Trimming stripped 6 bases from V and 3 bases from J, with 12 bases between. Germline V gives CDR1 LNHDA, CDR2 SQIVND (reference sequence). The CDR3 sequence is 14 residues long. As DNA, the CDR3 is TGTGCCAGTAGACTTTACAGGGACAATCAGCCCCAGCATTTT. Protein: CASRLYRDNQPQHF.

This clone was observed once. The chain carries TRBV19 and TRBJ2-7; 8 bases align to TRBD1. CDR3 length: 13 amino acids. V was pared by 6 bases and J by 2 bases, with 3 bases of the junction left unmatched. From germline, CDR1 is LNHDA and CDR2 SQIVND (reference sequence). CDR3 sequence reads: CASRATGAYEQYF. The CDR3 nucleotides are TGTGCCAGTAGGGCGACAGGGGCCTACGAGCAGTACTTC.

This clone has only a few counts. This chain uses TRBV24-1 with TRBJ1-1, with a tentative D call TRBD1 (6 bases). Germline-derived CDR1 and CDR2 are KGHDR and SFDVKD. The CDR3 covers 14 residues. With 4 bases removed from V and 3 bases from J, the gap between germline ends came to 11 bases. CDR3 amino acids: CATSESGVDTEAFF. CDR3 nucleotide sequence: TGTGCCACCAGTGAATCAGGGGTGGACACTGAAGCTTTCTTT.

CDR3 sequence (DNA): TGTGCCAGCAGTGTGCGGGGGAACAGGGATACAAAGAACACTGAAGCTTTCTTT. Residues: CASSVRGNRDTKNTEAFF. The J gene is TRBJ1-1, the V gene TRBV2, with D possibly matching TRBD1 (6 bases). V was trimmed by 4 bases and J by 1 base, leaving 22 bases between them. The CDR3 runs to 18 residues. Per the germline V gene, CDR1 is SNHLY and CDR2 is FYNNEI.

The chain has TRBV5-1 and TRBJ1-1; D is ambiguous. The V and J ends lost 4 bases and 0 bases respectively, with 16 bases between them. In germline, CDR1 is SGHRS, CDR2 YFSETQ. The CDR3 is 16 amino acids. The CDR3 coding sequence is TGCGCCAGCAGCCCCGGCGCGGTGGTAATGAACACTGAAGCTTTCTTT. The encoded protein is CASSPGAVVMNTEAFF.

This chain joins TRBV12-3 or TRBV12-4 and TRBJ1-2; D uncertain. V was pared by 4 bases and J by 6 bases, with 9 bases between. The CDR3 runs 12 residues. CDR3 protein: CASSSAPHGYTF. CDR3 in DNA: TGTGCCAGCAGTTCAGCTCCCCATGGCTACACCTTC.

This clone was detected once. CDR3 bases: TGTGCCAGCAGTTTGAATTGGGGTCTCTTTGGCTACACCTTC. This encodes CASSLNWGLFGYTF. This rearrangement joins TRBV28 to TRBJ1-2; D gene unclear. CDR1 is MDHEN and CDR2 is SYDVKM in the germline V gene. Trimming stripped 3 bases from V and 7 bases from J, with 15 bases between. This CDR3 contains 14 residues.

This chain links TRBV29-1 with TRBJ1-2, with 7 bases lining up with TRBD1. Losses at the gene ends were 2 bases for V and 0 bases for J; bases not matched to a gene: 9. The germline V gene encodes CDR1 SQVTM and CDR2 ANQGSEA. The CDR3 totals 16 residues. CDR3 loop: CSVEPQGGPSNYGYTF. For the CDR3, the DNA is TGCAGCGTTGAACCCCAGGGGGGTCCCTCTAACTATGGCTACACCTTC.

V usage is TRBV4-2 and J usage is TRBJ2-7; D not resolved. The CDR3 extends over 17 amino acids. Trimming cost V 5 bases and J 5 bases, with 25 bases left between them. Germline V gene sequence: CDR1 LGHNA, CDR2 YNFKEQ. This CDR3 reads CASSSLPGPPSENEQYF. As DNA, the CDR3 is TGTGCCAGCAGCTCCCTCCCAGGACCCCCGTCTGAGAACGAGCAGTACTTC.

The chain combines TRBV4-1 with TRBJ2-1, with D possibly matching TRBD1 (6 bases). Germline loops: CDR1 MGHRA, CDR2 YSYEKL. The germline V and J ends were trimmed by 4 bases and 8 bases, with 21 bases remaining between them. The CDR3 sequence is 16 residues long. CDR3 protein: CASSPLPGQSFDEQFF. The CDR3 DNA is TGCGCCAGCAGCCCTTTGCCGGGACAAAGCTTCGATGAGCAGTTCTTC.

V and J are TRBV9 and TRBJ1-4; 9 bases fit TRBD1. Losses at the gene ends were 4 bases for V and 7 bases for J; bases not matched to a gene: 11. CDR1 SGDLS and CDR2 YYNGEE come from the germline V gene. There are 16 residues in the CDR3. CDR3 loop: CASSPARTGVIEKLFF. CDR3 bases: TGTGCCAGCAGCCCAGCGAGGACAGGGGTTATTGAAAAACTGTTTTTT. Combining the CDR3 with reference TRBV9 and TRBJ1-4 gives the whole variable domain DSGVTQTPKHLITATGQRVTLRCSPRSGDLSVYWYQQSLDQGLQFLIQYYNGEERAKGNILERFSAQQFPDLHSELNLSSLELGDSALYFCASSPARTGVIEKLFFGSGTQLSVL.

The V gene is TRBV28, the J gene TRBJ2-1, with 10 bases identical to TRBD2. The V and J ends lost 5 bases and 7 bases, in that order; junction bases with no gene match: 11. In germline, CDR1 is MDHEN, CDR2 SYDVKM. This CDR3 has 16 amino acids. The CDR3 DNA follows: TGTGCCAGCAGTACCCCTATAGCGGGAGGTCGTAATGAGCAGTTCTTC. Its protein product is CASSTPIAGGRNEQFF.

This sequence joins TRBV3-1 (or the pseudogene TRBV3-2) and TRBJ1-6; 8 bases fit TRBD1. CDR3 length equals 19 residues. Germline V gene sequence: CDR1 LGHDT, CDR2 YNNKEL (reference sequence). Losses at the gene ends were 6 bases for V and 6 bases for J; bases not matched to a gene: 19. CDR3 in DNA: TGTGCCAGCAGACCCGAGTGGACAGGGTTTCCGGGGGGTAATTCACCCCTCCACTTT. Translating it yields CASRPEWTGFPGGNSPLHF.

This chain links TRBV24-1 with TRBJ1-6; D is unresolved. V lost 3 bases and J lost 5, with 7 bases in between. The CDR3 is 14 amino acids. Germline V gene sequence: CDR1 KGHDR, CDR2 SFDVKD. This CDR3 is CATSDRGNNSPLHF. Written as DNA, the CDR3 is TGTGCCACCAGTGATCGCGGTAATAATTCACCCCTCCACTTT.

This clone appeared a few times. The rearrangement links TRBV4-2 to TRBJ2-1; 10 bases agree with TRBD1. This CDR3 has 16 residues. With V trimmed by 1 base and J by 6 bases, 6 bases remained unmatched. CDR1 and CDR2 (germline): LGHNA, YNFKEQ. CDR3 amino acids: CASSQGGQGRVNEQFF. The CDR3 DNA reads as TGTGCCAGCAGCCAAGGGGGACAGGGGAGGGTCAATGAGCAGTTCTTC.

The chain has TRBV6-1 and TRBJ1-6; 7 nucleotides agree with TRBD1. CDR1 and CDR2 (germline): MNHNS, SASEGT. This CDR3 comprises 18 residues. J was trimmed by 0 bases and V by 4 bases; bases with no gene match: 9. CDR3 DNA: TGTGCCAGCAGTGGAGGGGACAGTTCCTTCTCCTATAATTCACCCCTCCACTTT. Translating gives CASSGGDSSFSYNSPLHF.

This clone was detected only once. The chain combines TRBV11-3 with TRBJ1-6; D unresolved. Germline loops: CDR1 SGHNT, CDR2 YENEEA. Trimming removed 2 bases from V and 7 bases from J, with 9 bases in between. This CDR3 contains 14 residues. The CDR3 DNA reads TGTGCCAGCAGCTTAAGGACGGAGAATTCACCCCTCCACTTT. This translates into CASSLRTENSPLHF.

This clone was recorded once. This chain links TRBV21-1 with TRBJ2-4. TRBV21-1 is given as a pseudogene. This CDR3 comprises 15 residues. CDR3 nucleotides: TGTGCCAGCACTGGACGGCCGGTAGCCAAAAACATTCAGTACTTC. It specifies CASTGRPVAKNIQYF.

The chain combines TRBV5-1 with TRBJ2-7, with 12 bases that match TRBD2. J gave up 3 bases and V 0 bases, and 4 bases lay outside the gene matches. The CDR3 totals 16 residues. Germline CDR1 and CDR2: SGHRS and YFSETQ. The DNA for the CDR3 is TGCGCCAGCAGCTTGGGGGGACTAGCGGGCTACTACGAGCAGTACTTC. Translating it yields CASSLGGLAGYYEQYF.

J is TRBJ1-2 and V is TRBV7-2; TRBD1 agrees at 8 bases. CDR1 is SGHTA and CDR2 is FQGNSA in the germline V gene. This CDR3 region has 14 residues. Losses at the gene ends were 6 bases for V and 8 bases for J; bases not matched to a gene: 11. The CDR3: CASSYPGQAIGYTF. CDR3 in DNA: TGTGCCAGCAGTTATCCGGGACAGGCTATAGGCTACACCTTC.

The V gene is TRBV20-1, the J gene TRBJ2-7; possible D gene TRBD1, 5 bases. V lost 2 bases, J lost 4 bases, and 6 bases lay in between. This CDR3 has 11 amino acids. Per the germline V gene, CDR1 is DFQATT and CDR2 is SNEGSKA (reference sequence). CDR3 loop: CSARRGYEQYF. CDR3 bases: TGCAGTGCTAGAAGGGGTTACGAGCAGTACTTC.

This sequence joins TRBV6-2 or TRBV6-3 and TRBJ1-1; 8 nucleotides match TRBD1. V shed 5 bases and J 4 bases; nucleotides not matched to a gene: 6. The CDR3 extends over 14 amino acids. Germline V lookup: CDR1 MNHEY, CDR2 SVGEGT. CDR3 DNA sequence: TGTGCCAGCAGTGCGCGACAGGGGACCACTGAAGCTTTCTTT. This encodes CASSARQGTTEAFF.